This entry lists 26 T cell receptor beta chains sequenced from one sample in a study of glioma-infiltrating T cells after dendritic cell vaccination. Only in-frame clones appear in the TCRdb table, and some are missing; sequencing was by immunoSEQ multiplex PCR. The profile shows about 76,000 clones, roughly 84% of them singletons. Time point defined: after dendritic cell vaccination, including at tumor progression/relapse. Material: blood, obtained after dendritic cell vaccination. Source of these receptors: a human donor with glioblastoma.

The chain couples TRBV6-1 to TRBJ2-5; D unclear. The germline V and J ends were trimmed by 10 bases and 5 bases, with 11 bases remaining between them. The CDR3 totals 11 residues. From germline, CDR1 is MNHNS and CDR2 SASEGT. CDR3 amino acids: CATIEWETQYF. CDR3 DNA sequence: TGTGCCACCATAGAATGGGAGACCCAGTACTTC.

The chain links TRBV4-1 to TRBJ2-7, with 10 nucleotides matching TRBD2. With V trimmed by 0 bases and J by 4 bases, 9 bases remained unmatched. The CDR3 is 17 amino acids. Looked up from germline, CDR1 is MGHRA and CDR2 is YSYEKL. CDR3 in amino acids: CASSQEGAASGSYEQYF. The CDR3 DNA reads TGCGCCAGCAGCCAAGAAGGTGCGGCTAGCGGGAGTTACGAGCAGTACTTC.

The chain couples TRBV19 to TRBJ1-1; 7 bases map to TRBD1. Losses at the gene ends were 6 bases for V and 4 bases for J; bases not matched to a gene: 8. CDR3 length: 14 amino acids. Germline CDR1 is LNHDA and CDR2 is SQIVND (reference sequence). CDR3 sequence reads: CASRGRGPVTEAFF. The CDR3 nucleotides read TGTGCCAGTAGAGGAAGGGGGCCGGTCACTGAAGCTTTCTTT.

V gene TRBV15 combines with J gene TRBJ2-3, with 7 bases that match TRBD2. CDR1 LNHNV and CDR2 YYDKDF come from the germline V gene (reference sequence). J gave up 6 bases and V 5 bases, and 8 bases lay outside the gene matches. The CDR3 totals 14 residues. CDR3 DNA: TGTGCCACCAGCGAGGGACTACCCCCGGATACGCAGTATTTT. This sequence encodes CATSEGLPPDTQYF.

This chain connects TRBV2 to TRBJ1-2; 12 bases map to TRBD1. Germline lookup yields CDR1 SNHLY and CDR2 FYNNEI. Trimming cost V 6 bases and J 8 bases; bases outside gene matches: 4. The CDR3 has 13 amino acids. Here the CDR3 reads CASRGQGASGYTF. CDR3 in DNA: TGTGCCAGCAGGGGACAGGGGGCGAGCGGCTACACCTTC.

This clone was found many times. The chain is built from TRBV6-5 and TRBJ1-1, with 7 bases aligning to TRBD1. V shed 11 bases, J shed 0 bases, and the junction held 9 bases outside the gene matches. Germline CDR1 and CDR2: MNHEY and SVGAGI. CDR3 length: 14 amino acids. The CDR3 sequence: CAREGANMNTEAFF. In DNA form, the CDR3 reads TGTGCCCGGGAGGGGGCCAACATGAACACTGAAGCTTTCTTT.

V is TRBV7-8 and J is TRBJ1-2; D is perhaps TRBD1 (6 bases). From germline, CDR1 is SGHVS and CDR2 FQNEAQ. CDR3 length equals 14 residues. Trimming stripped 5 bases from V and 6 bases from J, with 16 bases between. The CDR3 DNA reads as TGTGCCAGCAGCCCGTACACAGGGTTCGATGGCTACACCTTC. Protein sequence: CASSPYTGFDGYTF.

V and J are TRBV19 and TRBJ1-1, with D possibly TRBD1 on 5 matching bases. CDR3 length equals 14 residues. V shed 2 bases and J shed 5 bases, with 12 bases lying between them. Germline CDR1 reads LNHDA; CDR2 reads SQIVND (reference sequence). The CDR3 nucleotides read TGTGCCAGTAGTATACAGGGTGTGGAGACTGAAGCTTTCTTT. This codes for CASSIQGVETEAFF.

The chain combines TRBV5-1 with TRBJ2-7; D is possibly TRBD1 (6 bases). Trimming took 1 base from V and 7 from J, leaving 12 bases between them. The CDR3 runs 13 residues. Germline loops: CDR1 SGHRS, CDR2 YFSETQ. The CDR3 loop is CASSLRDTFEQYF. For the CDR3, the DNA is TGCGCCAGCAGCTTGCGGGACACCTTTGAGCAGTACTTC.

The CDR3 nucleotides read TGCGCCAGCAGCCCGGGGACAGGGGGCAATCAGCCCCAGCATTTT. Protein: CASSPGTGGNQPQHF. This chain uses TRBV5-1 with TRBJ1-5, with 10 bases that match TRBD1. Germline V lookup: CDR1 SGHRS, CDR2 YFSETQ. V lost 4 bases, J lost 2 bases, and 3 bases stayed unmatched. The CDR3 is 15 amino acids.

V and J are TRBV11-1 and TRBJ1-2; perhaps TRBD1 as D (6 bases). CDR1 is SGHAT, CDR2 FQDESV, per germline (reference sequence). This CDR3 comprises 13 residues. V was cut by 5 bases and J by 2 bases, with 9 bases left in between. The CDR3 protein is CASSTGQNYGYTF. The CDR3, as DNA: TGTGCCAGCAGCACCGGACAGAACTATGGCTACACCTTC. The full variable domain, with the rest looked up from reference TRBV11-1 and TRBJ1-2, is EAEVAQSPRYKITEKSQAVAFWCDPISGHATLYWYRQILGQGPELLVQFQDESVVDDSQLPKDRFSAERLKGVDSTLKIQPAELGDSAMYLCASSTGQNYGYTFGSGTRLTVV.

This chain connects TRBV14 to TRBJ2-2; D is perhaps TRBD2 (6 bases). V gave up 3 bases and J gave up 5 bases, with 13 bases separating them. The CDR3 consists of 15 residues. Germline values: CDR1 SGHDN, CDR2 FVKESK. CDR3 DNA: TGTGCCAGCAGCCAGAGACTGGGGGGAACCGGGGAGCTGTTTTTT. It yields the protein CASSQRLGGTGELFF.

The chain uses TRBV5-1 and TRBJ1-2; 7 nucleotides match TRBD1. CDR1 is SGHRS, CDR2 YFSETQ, per germline. J lost 5 bases, V lost 6 bases, and 10 bases had no gene match. The CDR3 is made up of 14 amino acids. The CDR3 region has the DNA TGCGCCAGCACCCTGGGACAGAACAATTATGGCTACACCTTC. It encodes CASTLGQNNYGYTF.

The chain is built from TRBV5-4 and TRBJ1-1; TRBD1 might be the D (6 bases). The CDR3 is 17 residues long. Germline V gene data show CDR1 as SGHNT and CDR2 as YYREEE (reference sequence). V lost 3 bases and J 0 bases, leaving 18 bases between the germline ends. CDR3 region: CASSWGAGEGVNTEAFF. The DNA for the CDR3 is TGTGCCAGCAGCTGGGGGGCGGGGGAAGGGGTGAACACTGAAGCTTTCTTT.

The chain uses TRBV10-2 and TRBJ2-5; D is perhaps TRBD2 (5 bases). Germline lookup yields CDR1 WSHSY and CDR2 SAAADI. CDR3 length equals 15 residues. Trimming took 6 bases from V and 5 from J, leaving 19 bases between them. The CDR3 nucleotides read TGCGCCAGCAGATCGATATCGCCAGAGGGCGAGACCCAGTACTTC. Translating gives CASRSISPEGETQYF.

This clone was counted once. The rearrangement joins TRBV6-4 to TRBJ1-2; maybe TRBD1 (5 bases). Germline CDR1 is MRHNA and CDR2 is SNTAGT. V was pared by 0 bases and J by 6 bases, with 14 bases between. The CDR3 runs to 15 residues. This CDR3 reads CASSDSLWGIDGYTF. The CDR3 DNA sequence: TGTGCCAGCAGTGACTCCTTGTGGGGCATAGATGGCTACACCTTC.

The chain links TRBV5-8 to TRBJ1-5; TRBD1 is a possible D gene (5 bases). The CDR3 totals 16 residues. The V gene lost 1 base and the J gene lost 2 bases, with 13 bases spanning the gap. The V gene's germline CDR1 is SGHTS and CDR2 YDEGEE. DNA for the CDR3: TGTGCCAGCAGCTTGAGGAGGGGCCGGGGCAATCAGCCCCAGCATTTT. This encodes CASSLRRGRGNQPQHF.

This sequence joins TRBV6-5 and TRBJ2-5, with 11 nucleotides matching TRBD2. The J call may be faulty, since TRBJ2-7 better matches the DNA end. This CDR3 is 13 amino acids long. From germline, CDR1 is MNHEY and CDR2 SVGAGI. CDR3 residues: CASRTSGTYEQYF. CDR3 DNA sequence: TGTGCCAGCAGGACTAGCGGGACCTACGAGCAGTACTTC.

In this sample, this clone turned up a few times. The chain joins TRBV15 to TRBJ1-1; D ambiguous. Trimming stripped 5 bases from V and 2 bases from J, with 9 bases between. The CDR3 runs 13 residues. CDR1 and CDR2 from the germline V gene are LNHNV and YYDKDF (reference sequence). In nucleotides, the CDR3 is TGTGCCACCAGCTCCGGGGTAAACACTGAAGCTTTCTTT. Amino acid sequence: CATSSGVNTEAFF.

A single count supports this clone. The V and J genes are TRBV2 and TRBJ2-1, with 8 bases matching TRBD1. V lost 6 bases to trimming and J lost 4 bases; unmatched junction nucleotides: 5. CDR1 SNHLY and CDR2 FYNNEI come from the germline V gene. The CDR3 sequence is 14 residues long. The CDR3 here is CASRGQVDYNEQFF. For the CDR3, the DNA is TGTGCCAGCAGGGGACAGGTTGATTACAATGAGCAGTTCTTC. The full variable domain, rest sourced from reference TRBV2 and TRBJ2-1, is EPEVTQTPSHQVTQMGQEVILRCVPISNHLYFYWYRQILGQKVEFLVSFYNNEISEKSEIFDDQFSVERPDGSNFTLKIRSTKLEDSAMYFCASRGQVDYNEQFFGPGTRLTVL.

V usage is TRBV27 and J usage is TRBJ1-3; 7 bases line up with TRBD1. The CDR3 consists of 15 residues. V was clipped by 5 bases and J by 2 bases; unmatched bases: 6. From germline, CDR1 is MNHEY and CDR2 SMNVEV (reference sequence). This chain's CDR3 is CASSPSTGTGNTIYF. The CDR3 bases are TGTGCCAGCAGTCCGTCGACAGGGACTGGAAACACCATATATTTT.

J is TRBJ1-1 and V is TRBV2; 9 bases fit TRBD1. V dropped 6 bases and J dropped 2; count of bases not matched to a gene: 7. The CDR3 contains 15 residues. Germline assignment: CDR1 SNHLY and CDR2 FYNNEI. CDR3 region: CASSTGTGTNTEAFF. The CDR3 DNA follows: TGTGCCAGCAGCACCGGGACAGGGACCAACACTGAAGCTTTCTTT.

This chain connects TRBV27 to TRBJ1-2, with 7 bases aligning to TRBD1. The CDR3 covers 12 residues. Trimming took 6 bases from V and 6 from J; bases not matched to a gene: 4. The germline gives CDR1 MNHEY, CDR2 SMNVEV (reference sequence). CDR3 sequence: CASSLTGNGYTF. CDR3 bases: TGTGCCAGCAGCCTGACAGGGAATGGCTACACCTTC.

The chain carries TRBV11-3 and TRBJ2-5; D is unclear. V lost 5 bases to trimming and J lost 3 bases, with 13 bases between them. Germline values: CDR1 SGHNT, CDR2 YENEEA. This CDR3 has 14 residues. CDR3: CASSPLGWEETQYF. In nucleotides, the CDR3 is TGTGCCAGCAGCCCCTTGGGCTGGGAAGAGACCCAGTACTTC.

This chain links TRBV5-5 with TRBJ2-3; 9 nucleotides agree with TRBD1. The tail of the sequence fits TRBJ1-5 better, so the J call may be wrong. Germline V lookup: CDR1 SGHKS, CDR2 YYEKEE (reference sequence). The CDR3 contains 16 residues. The CDR3 sequence: CASSPGTGHSTDTQHF. As DNA, the CDR3 is TGTGCCAGCAGCCCGGGGACAGGGCATTCCACAGATACGCAGCATTTT.

V is TRBV6-5 and J is TRBJ2-6; no clear D gene. This CDR3 contains 15 residues. Germline loops: CDR1 MNHEY, CDR2 SVGAGI. Trimming cost V 2 bases and J 4 bases, with 9 bases left between them. CDR3 in DNA: TGTGCCAGCAGTTACGCGTCTTTGGGGGCCAACGTCCTGACTTTC. Translation: CASSYASLGANVLTF.